This entry is about one TCR beta chain. The record originates from a study of shared clonotypes between healthy human individuals. Produced via immunoSEQ multiplex PCR; TCRdb's table is partial and in-frame only. The sample holds under 150,000 clones, around 73% seen once. Trimming cost V 1 base and J 3 bases, with 10 bases left between them. This CDR3 contains 14 residues. Germline V gene data show CDR1 as PRHDT and CDR2 as FYEKMQ (reference sequence). This chain uses TRBV13 with TRBJ2-7, with D possibly matching TRBD1 (6 bases). Sequenced material: memory CD8+ T cells sorted from blood. Subset indicated: CD45RO+ cells pooled with CCR7-negative TemRA cells. This clonotype originated in a woman in her 30s in good health. The CDR3 protein is CASSLEGVDYEQYF. CDR3 DNA: TGTGCCAGCAGCTTAGAGGGGGTAGACTACGAGCAGTACTTC. The complete variable domain, with remaining parts taken from reference TRBV13 and TRBJ2-7, reads AAGVIQSPRHLIKEKRETATLKCYPIPRHDTVYWYQQGPGQDPQFLISFYEKMQSDKGSIPDRFSAQQFSDYHSELNMSSLELGDSALYFCASSLEGVDYEQYFGPGTRLTVT.